This T cell receptor beta chain was sequenced in a study of CD8+CD57+ T cells in acquired aplastic anemia. The use of genomic DNA as template underpinned the TCR beta VDJ and CDR3 profiling. TCRdb analysed the reads with MiXCR anew, one entry per CDR3 protein. The data hold under 350,000 distinct CDR3 sequences, with 56% observed a single time. The CDR3 length is 14 residues. The germline V gene has CDR1 SGHAT and CDR2 FQNNGV. The V end was cut by 6 bases, the J end by 0 bases, with 11 bases between. Sequencing involved patients with CD8+CD57+ cell expansion previously shown by flow cytometry. All participating patients were living with severe acquired aplastic anemia. All patients were therapy-naive when blood was sampled.

The clonotype was recovered from a human donor with aplastic anemia. The source material was sorted CD4+, CD8+, or CD8+CD57+ T cells (not recorded which) from PBMCs. The chain couples TRBV11-2 to TRBJ1-2; D uncertain. The CDR3 bases are TGTGCCAGCAGACCCACCAATTCTAACTATGGCTACACCTTC. Protein product: CASRPTNSNYGYTF.